The next 13 T cell receptor beta chains were all read from a single sample in a study of post-analysis software for immune sequencing data. Broader study findings: The study found TRBV5-6, TRBV5-1 and TRBV20-1 among a few TRBV segments more frequent in patients than controls.

Unique molecular identifiers were built into the TCR beta cDNA libraries. TCRdb processed the PCR reads anew with MiXCR; each CDR3 protein has one entry. Among hundreds of thousands of distinct CDR3 sequences, approximately 59% were seen once, and the ten largest hold about 11%. These receptors have no identified antigens. Source material: blood. Receptors were obtained from a girl aged 2 to 10 with multiple sclerosis.

This chain joins TRBV2 and TRBJ2-4, with D uncertain. V shed 4 bases and J shed 0 bases, with 13 bases lying between them. Germline CDR1 SNHLY, CDR2 FYNNEI. The CDR3 runs 16 residues. Here the CDR3 reads CASSVGSNPAKNIQYF. CDR3 bases: TGTGCCAGCAGTGTCGGTTCTAATCCAGCCAAAAACATTCAGTACTTC.

This chain joins TRBV29-1 and TRBJ2-1; 8 nucleotides align to TRBD2. CDR1 SQVTM and CDR2 ANQGSEA come from the germline V gene. The length of the CDR3 is 13 residues. With 2 bases clipped from V and 9 bases from J, the junction kept 6 bases outside the gene matches. CDR3 sequence (DNA): TGCAGCGTTGAAAGGCGGGGGGCGCGTGAGCAGTTCTTC. This translates into CSVERRGAREQFF.

Concerning this clonotype: One end of the junction does not line up with germline, which may come from a read error. The DNA for the CDR3 is TGTGCCAGCAGTTTAGCAACAGGCCAAGAGACCCGGTACTTC. As protein: CASSLATGQETRYF. V and J are TRBV12-3 or TRBV12-4 and TRBJ2-5; perhaps TRBD1 as D (5 bases). The CDR3 has 14 amino acids.

The V call is TRBV18, the J call TRBJ1-5, with 12 bases fitting TRBD1. There are 15 residues in the CDR3. The germline V gene has CDR1 KGHSH and CDR2 LQKENI. V dropped 3 bases and J dropped 6; count of bases not matched to a gene: 3. The CDR3 bases are TGTGCCAGCTCACCGGGACAGGGGGCTACTCAGCCCCAGCATTTT. Translated: CASSPGQGATQPQHF.

This clonotype was counted a few times. J is TRBJ1-2 and V is TRBV5-1, with a tentative D call TRBD1 (5 bases). CDR1 is SGHRS, CDR2 YFSETQ, per germline. The CDR3 runs 15 residues. Deletions cut 1 base from V and 7 bases from J, with 17 bases between. As DNA, the CDR3 is TGCGCCAGCAGCTTGAGGACATCGCCAGGTCCTGGCTACACCTTC. Translating gives CASSLRTSPGPGYTF.

The chain links TRBV10-3 to TRBJ1-2, with no clear D. Germline V gives CDR1 ENHRY, CDR2 SYGVKD. CDR3 length: 13 residues. The V and J ends lost 3 bases and 3 bases respectively, with 8 bases between them. DNA for the CDR3: TGTGCCATCAGTGACCCGAGGTACTATGGCTACACCTTC. This encodes CAISDPRYYGYTF.

The CDR3 DNA reads as TGTGCCAGCAGTTCACTGCCGGGACAGGGAACTCCCGAGCAGTACTTC. Its protein product is CASSSLPGQGTPEQYF. The chain carries TRBV12-3 or TRBV12-4 and TRBJ2-5, with 9 positions matching TRBD1. Gene TRBJ2-7 matches the end of the DNA better, so the J call may be wrong. The CDR3 spans 16 residues.

The chain has TRBV7-8 and TRBJ2-1; 7 bases match TRBD2. The trim removed 1 base at V and 4 bases at J, leaving 10 bases unmatched. Germline V lookup: CDR1 SGHVS, CDR2 FQNEAQ. This CDR3 is 17 amino acids long. The CDR3 DNA is TGTGCCAGCAGCTTAGGATCAGGCCTAGCGGCGTACAATGAGCAGTTCTTC. Protein product: CASSLGSGLAAYNEQFF.

This clonotype showed up just once. V usage is TRBV7-9 and J usage is TRBJ2-2; a possible D gene is TRBD1 (6 bases). The CDR3 is 16 amino acids. CDR1 SEHNR and CDR2 FQNEAQ come from the germline V gene (reference sequence). Trimming took 10 bases from V and 6 from J, leaving 24 bases between them. The CDR3 sequence is CAISGTSLNGAGELFF. Written as DNA, the CDR3 is TGTGCCATTTCCGGGACAAGTCTTAATGGCGCCGGGGAGCTGTTTTTT. Looking up the rest from reference TRBV7-9 and TRBJ2-2 gives the full variable domain: DTGVSQNPRHKITKRGQNVTFRCDPISEHNRLYWYRQTLGQGPEFLTYFQNEAQLEKSRLLSDRFSAERPKGSFSTLEIQRTEQGDSAMYLCAISGTSLNGAGELFFGEGSRLTVL.

This chain connects TRBV10-3 to TRBJ1-4; 8 bases agree with TRBD1. Germline values: CDR1 ENHRY, CDR2 SYGVKD. The trim removed 3 bases at V and 2 bases at J, leaving 5 bases unmatched. The CDR3 totals 16 residues. CDR3 in amino acids: CAISDGWDRTNEKLFF. For the CDR3, the DNA is TGTGCCATCAGTGATGGTTGGGACAGGACTAATGAAAAACTGTTTTTT.

This clonotype was detected only a few times. CDR3 region: CASSFTGTSGGTKETQYF. Here the CDR3 DNA reads TGTGCCAGCAGCTTTACCGGGACTAGCGGGGGGACCAAAGAGACCCAGTACTTC. The chain is built from TRBV7-8 and TRBJ2-5, with TRBD2 matching over 15 bases. The V segment lost 3 bases and the J segment 3 bases; nucleotides outside the gene matches: 8. Looked up from germline, CDR1 is SGHVS and CDR2 is FQNEAQ. The CDR3 extends over 18 amino acids. The variable domain in full, with the rest retrieved from reference TRBV7-8 and TRBJ2-5, is GAGVSQSPRYKVAKRGQDVALRCDPISGHVSLFWYQQALGQGPEFLTYFQNEAQLDKSGLPSDRFFAERPEGSVSTLKIQRTQQEDSAVYLCASSFTGTSGGTKETQYFGPGTRLLVL.

The chain joins TRBV7-9 to TRBJ2-7; D is possibly TRBD1 or TRBD2 (5 bases each). Germline assignment: CDR1 SEHNR and CDR2 FQNEAQ (reference sequence). The CDR3 totals 15 residues. Trimming stripped 5 bases from V and 2 bases from J, with 16 bases between. In DNA form, the CDR3 reads TGTGCCAGCAGCCCGGGACGGAGCGGCCCCTACGAGCAGTACTTC. The encoded protein is CASSPGRSGPYEQYF.

This chain connects TRBV20-1 to TRBJ2-1; D remains unclear. The CDR3 covers 12 residues. Per the germline V gene, CDR1 is DFQATT and CDR2 is SNEGSKA (reference sequence). V lost 3 bases and J 8 bases, leaving 11 bases between the germline ends. DNA of the CDR3: TGCAGTGCTAGCCCCAATAGGGATGAGCAGTTCTTC. It yields the protein CSASPNRDEQFF.